This T cell receptor beta chain was sequenced in a study of cytomegalovirus exposure and HLA in healthy donors. Study-wide points: TRBV6-2, TRBV6-3 and some other V segments were excluded as indistinguishable.

V dropped 10 bases and J dropped 3; count of bases not matched to a gene: 10. The CDR3 totals 15 residues. Germline-derived CDR1 and CDR2 are LNHDA and SQIVND (reference sequence). A note on this clone: Its antigen remains unidentified.

PCR employed 60 Vbeta and 13 Jbeta primers. Clones were sequenced by immunoSEQ multiplex PCR, and TCRdb holds only the in-frame ones, with some missing. The table records around 220,000 clones, approximately 79% of them present only once. The chain combines TRBV19 with TRBJ2-3, with 10 bases matching TRBD2. The origin of this receptor is a girl aged 2 to 9 in good health and CMV-seronegative. Sequencing was carried out using PBMCs. The CDR3 DNA is TGTGCCACGGAATGGGGAGCGGGGGGGACAGATACGCAGTATTTT. Its translation: CATEWGAGGTDTQYF. The whole variable domain, filled in from reference TRBV19 and TRBJ2-3, reads DGGITQSPKYLFRKEGQNVTLSCEQNLNHDAMYWYRQDPGQGLRLIYYSQIVNDFQKGDIAEGYSVSREKKESFPLTVTSAQKNPTAFYLCATEWGAGGTDTQYFGPGTRLTVL.